These 19 T cell receptor beta chains were sequenced from one sample in a study of regulatory T cells in long-lasting Graves disease. Investigators prepared the TCR beta libraries by applying iRepertoire HTBI primers and Arm-PCR of CDR3 regions. TCRdb used MiXCR to reprocess the multiplex PCR reads, holding one entry per CDR3 protein. Found here are a few hundred thousand distinct CDR3 sequences, roughly a sixth of them singletons; the top ten hold 25% to 30%. As for time point: newly diagnosed GD, antithyroid drugs for less than 3 months. With RNA extracted from PBMCs as input, the TCR library was made. These data are also associated with another study on T cells in Graves' hyperthyroidism and ophthalmopathy.

The sequencing used peripheral blood mononuclear cells (PBMCs), collected at new diagnosis, from a patient treated with antithyroid drugs. Receptors originate from a man in his forties with Graves disease.

The chain has TRBV29-1 and TRBJ2-2, with 11 nucleotides matching TRBD1. This CDR3 region has 15 residues. V gave up 7 bases and J gave up 0 bases; unmatched junction bases: 4. The V gene's germline CDR1 is SQVTM and CDR2 ANQGSEA. This CDR3 reads CSGMGQGANTGELFF. In DNA form, the CDR3 reads TGCAGCGGCATGGGACAGGGGGCGAACACCGGGGAGCTGTTTTTT.

This clonotype was seen repeatedly, ten times or more. The V call is TRBV28, the J call TRBJ2-7; 14 nucleotides align to TRBD2. This CDR3 is built from 14 residues. Trimming removed 7 bases from V and 3 bases from J; junction bases left unmatched: 2. Germline lookup yields CDR1 MDHEN and CDR2 SYDVKM. The CDR3 sequence: CASTGTSGGYEQYF. The CDR3 DNA follows: TGTGCCAGCACCGGGACTAGCGGGGGCTACGAGCAGTACTTC. The full variable domain, rest sourced from reference TRBV28 and TRBJ2-7, is DVKVTQSSRYLVKRTGEKVFLECVQDMDHENMFWYRQDPGLGLRLIYFSYDVKMKEKGDIPEGYSVSREKKERFSLILESASTNQTSMYLCASTGTSGGYEQYFGPGTRLTVT.

This clonotype was counted many times. This chain connects TRBV4-1 to TRBJ2-7, with D perhaps matching TRBD1 or TRBD2 (6 bases each). This CDR3 is 14 amino acids long. V was pared by 1 base and J by 4 bases, with 11 bases between. Germline V gives CDR1 MGHRA, CDR2 YSYEKL. CDR3 amino acids: CASSQVGGTYEQYF. Here the CDR3 DNA reads TGCGCCAGCAGCCAAGTAGGGGGGACATACGAGCAGTACTTC.

Only a few counts were recorded for this clonotype. The J gene is TRBJ2-7, the V gene TRBV6-2 or TRBV6-3, with D perhaps TRBD1 (6 bases). V was cut by 0 bases and J by 5 bases, with 17 bases left in between. Germline CDR1 is MNHEY and CDR2 is SVGEGT. The CDR3 is made up of 16 amino acids. CDR3 in amino acids: CASSYSILQGINEQYF. CDR3 bases: TGTGCCAGCAGTTACTCTATCCTCCAGGGGATAAACGAGCAGTACTTC.

This clonotype has a count of ten or more. The chain combines TRBV7-9 with TRBJ2-7; no definite D call. CDR3 length equals 14 residues. Between the trimmed V and J ends, which lost 1 base and 5 bases, there was a span of 12 bases. Germline values: CDR1 SEHNR, CDR2 FQNEAQ (reference sequence). As DNA, the CDR3 is TGTGCCAGCAGCTTAGGTTGGCAAGTCGACGAGCAGTACTTC. Its translation: CASSLGWQVDEQYF.

The gene calls are TRBV2 and TRBJ2-1; D is perhaps TRBD2 (5 bases). V shed 2 bases and J shed 12 bases, with 20 bases lying between them. The CDR3 runs 15 residues. Per the germline V gene, CDR1 is SNHLY and CDR2 is FYNNEI. CDR3 DNA: TGTGCCAGCAGTGAAACCCCGGGAACAGAAACAGCGCAGTTCTTC. Its translation: CASSETPGTETAQFF.

There are many counts of this clonotype. The CDR3 loop reads CASGMWVNTEAFF. As DNA, the CDR3 is TGTGCCAGCGGGATGTGGGTGAACACTGAAGCTTTCTTT. The V call is TRBV27, the J call TRBJ1-1; D gene uncertain. Germline lookup yields CDR1 MNHEY and CDR2 SMNVEV (reference sequence). The CDR3 runs 13 residues. The V gene lost 8 bases and the J gene lost 0 bases, with 10 bases spanning the gap.

This clonotype was found many times. The chain joins TRBV20-1 to TRBJ2-3; 7 bases map to TRBD1. The CDR3 sequence is 14 residues long. Looked up from germline, CDR1 is DFQATT and CDR2 is SNEGSKA (reference sequence). The V segment lost 8 bases and the J segment 1 base; nucleotides outside the gene matches: 9. CDR3 amino acids: CSLTAGQGTDTQYF. The CDR3 coding sequence is TGCAGTCTGACAGCCGGACAGGGCACAGATACGCAGTATTTT.

This clonotype was found many times. The V and J genes are TRBV5-1 and TRBJ1-1; 7 bases match TRBD1. Losses at the gene ends were 0 bases for V and 4 bases for J; bases not matched to a gene: 6. Germline V gives CDR1 SGHRS, CDR2 YFSETQ. This CDR3 is 15 amino acids long. The CDR3 is CASSLETGAGTEAFF. In nucleotides, the CDR3 is TGCGCCAGCAGCTTGGAAACAGGGGCGGGCACTGAAGCTTTCTTT.

This clonotype appeared many times. This rearrangement joins TRBV6-1 to TRBJ2-3; D might be TRBD2 (7 bases). Per the germline V gene, CDR1 is MNHNS and CDR2 is SASEGT. The CDR3 runs 13 residues. Trimming left V 5 bases short and J 8 bases short, with 14 bases between. The CDR3: CASSRGREGTQYF. CDR3 DNA sequence: TGTGCCAGCAGTAGGGGGAGGGAGGGTACGCAGTATTTT.

This rearrangement joins TRBV24-1 to TRBJ2-1, with TRBD1 matching 9 bases. Germline CDR1 reads KGHDR; CDR2 reads SFDVKD. V trimming: 3 bases; J trimming: 3 bases; junction bases outside the gene matches: 5. CDR3 length: 16 amino acids. The CDR3, as DNA: TGTGCCACCAGTGATCCCCGGGACAGGGTCTACAATGAGCAGTTCTTC. Its protein product is CATSDPRDRVYNEQFF.

This clonotype was observed at least ten times. The rearrangement joins TRBV3-1 to TRBJ2-5; D is perhaps TRBD2 (5 bases). CDR1 is LGHDT, CDR2 YNNKEL, per germline (reference sequence). V lost 0 bases and J 4 bases, leaving 15 bases between the germline ends. The CDR3 loop spans 16 amino acids. The CDR3 loop reads CASSQDGGGWRETQYF. CDR3 nucleotide sequence: TGTGCCAGCAGCCAAGACGGTGGCGGGTGGCGAGAGACCCAGTACTTC.

This clonotype has at least ten counts. The chain has TRBV2 and TRBJ1-6; D might be TRBD1 (5 bases). This CDR3 has 16 residues. Trimming removed 1 base at V and 10 bases at J, with 17 bases between. In germline, CDR1 is SNHLY, CDR2 FYNNEI. CDR3 sequence: CASSEVRGSNGSPLHF. Written as DNA, the CDR3 is TGTGCCAGCAGTGAAGTTAGGGGCAGCAACGGGTCACCCCTCCACTTT.

This clonotype was seen a handful of times. The CDR3 DNA sequence: TGTGCCAGCAGCCGTGGGACTAGCGCAGCTAGCACAGATACGCAGTATTTT. Amino acid sequence: CASSRGTSAASTDTQYF. This sequence joins TRBV4-2 and TRBJ2-3; 10 nucleotides align to TRBD2. The CDR3 length is 17 residues. CDR1 LGHNA and CDR2 YNFKEQ come from the germline V gene. V shed 4 bases, J shed 0 bases, and the junction held 7 bases outside the gene matches.

This clonotype was seen only a few times. This chain uses TRBV6-5 with TRBJ2-5, with TRBD2 matching 8 bases. CDR3 length equals 16 residues. The V segment lost 0 bases and the J segment 3 bases; nucleotides outside the gene matches: 6. Germline V lookup: CDR1 MNHEY, CDR2 SVGAGI. The CDR3 loop is CASSYSLLAAKETQYF. The DNA of the CDR3 is TGTGCCAGCAGTTACTCCCTACTAGCGGCGAAAGAGACCCAGTACTTC.

This clonotype was detected many times. The genes are TRBV2 and TRBJ2-2, with 15 bases lining up with TRBD2. The CDR3 totals 16 residues. The ends lost 6 bases at V and 7 bases at J; junction bases unmatched: 6. CDR1 is SNHLY, CDR2 FYNNEI, per germline. The CDR3, as DNA: TGTGCCAGCAGGCGGACTAGCGGGGGGGCCGTCGGGGAGCTGTTTTTT. As protein: CASRRTSGGAVGELFF.

This clonotype turned up a few times. The chain has TRBV10-3 and TRBJ2-3; 9 bases match TRBD1. This CDR3 contains 15 residues. Trimming at V came to 1 base and at J to 4 bases, leaving 3 bases not matched to a gene. The germline V gene has CDR1 ENHRY and CDR2 SYGVKD. CDR3 amino acids: CAISEWDRAADTQYF. As DNA, the CDR3 is TGTGCCATCAGTGAGTGGGACAGGGCCGCAGATACGCAGTATTTT.

Many counts were recorded for this clonotype. The chain employs TRBV6-1 and TRBJ1-5; D not resolved. V lost 4 bases and J 7 bases, leaving 11 bases between the germline ends. The CDR3 consists of 13 residues. The germline V gene encodes CDR1 MNHNS and CDR2 SASEGT. The CDR3 region has the DNA TGTGCCAGCAGTGGCCAGAGCCGACAGCCCCAGCATTTT. As protein: CASSGQSRQPQHF.

This clonotype was counted many times. The chain employs TRBV19 and TRBJ2-3; a possible D gene is TRBD1 (5 bases). Germline V gene data show CDR1 as LNHDA and CDR2 as SQIVND (reference sequence). The CDR3 consists of 16 residues. Trimming pared 5 bases from V and 3 bases from J, leaving 18 bases between. CDR3 in amino acids: CASSLRQTRTTDTQYF. The DNA for the CDR3 is TGTGCCAGTAGTCTACGACAGACTCGTACTACAGATACGCAGTATTTT. The full variable domain, its missing parts supplied by reference TRBV19 and TRBJ2-3, is DGGITQSPKYLFRKEGQNVTLSCEQNLNHDAMYWYRQDPGQGLRLIYYSQIVNDFQKGDIAEGYSVSREKKESFPLTVTSAQKNPTAFYLCASSLRQTRTTDTQYFGPGTRLTVL.